Each of the 16 T cell receptor beta chains below was sequenced from the same sample in a study of control samples from healthy donors and cancer patients. Measured with immunoSEQ multiplex PCR; TCRdb has only the in-frame clones, and not every one. The table lists some 120,000 clones, around 90% of them singletons. Sequenced sample: blood. The source is a man aged 40-55 years in good health.

V gene TRBV20-1 combines with J gene TRBJ2-7, with 7 bases lining up with TRBD1. The germline gives CDR1 DFQATT, CDR2 SNEGSKA (reference sequence). The CDR3 spans 14 residues. The J segment lost 2 bases and the V segment lost 3 bases, leaving 7 bases of the junction unmatched. For the CDR3, the DNA is TGCAGTGCTAGTGACAGGGTAATCCCCTACGAGCAGTACTTC. Translated, it gives CSASDRVIPYEQYF.

The V call is TRBV7-2, the J call TRBJ1-5, with 8 positions matching TRBD1. This CDR3 has 15 amino acids. Germline V gene lookup returns CDR1 SGHTA and CDR2 FQGNSA. With 2 bases clipped from V and 6 bases from J, the junction kept 6 bases outside the gene matches. CDR3 bases: TGTGCCAGCAGCTTATCGGACAGGGTCGGTCAGCCCCAGCATTTT. It specifies CASSLSDRVGQPQHF.

The chain carries TRBV9 and TRBJ2-1; TRBD2 aligns across 11 bases. This CDR3 has 16 amino acids. The germline CDR1 and CDR2 sequences are SGDLS and YYNGEE. V was clipped by 3 bases and J by 7 bases; unmatched bases: 9. CDR3 sequence: CASSGFIAGGRNEQFF. Written as DNA, the CDR3 is TGTGCCAGCAGCGGATTCATAGCGGGGGGGCGGAATGAGCAGTTCTTC.

The chain joins TRBV7-2 to TRBJ2-3, with D perhaps matching TRBD1 (5 bases). This CDR3 is 14 amino acids long. Trimming removed 3 bases at V and 4 bases at J, with 11 bases between. CDR1 SGHTA and CDR2 FQGNSA come from the germline V gene. The CDR3 DNA sequence: TGTGCCAGCAGCTTCCCCCAGGGTGCAGATACGCAGTATTTT. This encodes CASSFPQGADTQYF. The whole variable domain, filled in from reference TRBV7-2 and TRBJ2-3, reads GAGVSQSPSNKVTEKGKDVELRCDPISGHTALYWYRQSLGQGLEFLIYFQGNSAPDKSGLPSDRFSAERTGGSVSTLTIQRTQQEDSAVYLCASSFPQGADTQYFGPGTRLTVL.

V is TRBV5-1 and J is TRBJ1-1; perhaps TRBD1 as D (6 bases). V lost 4 bases and J lost 5, with 18 bases in between. From germline, CDR1 is SGHRS and CDR2 YFSETQ. The CDR3 extends over 15 amino acids. CDR3 region: CASSPGPGEGTEAFF. CDR3 in DNA: TGCGCCAGCAGCCCAGGACCAGGGGAGGGAACTGAAGCTTTCTTT.

This chain uses TRBV7-2 with TRBJ2-7, with TRBD1 matching over 9 bases. Germline V lookup: CDR1 SGHTA, CDR2 FQGNSA. The CDR3 totals 13 residues. V dropped 5 bases and J dropped 6; count of bases not matched to a gene: 5. The CDR3 DNA reads TGTGCCAGCAGCGAGACAGGGGGGGGCGAGCAGTACTTC. Translated: CASSETGGGEQYF.

V is TRBV7-9 and J is TRBJ2-7; 9 nucleotides line up with TRBD1. V was clipped by 3 bases and J by 3 bases; unmatched bases: 12. Per the germline V gene, CDR1 is SEHNR and CDR2 is FQNEAQ (reference sequence). This CDR3 spans 17 amino acids. The CDR3, as DNA: TGTGCCAGCAGCTTGCTCTCCGGACAGGGGAAGCTCTACGAGCAGTACTTC. It specifies CASSLLSGQGKLYEQYF.

The chain combines TRBV12-3 or TRBV12-4 with TRBJ2-1; TRBD1 might be the D (5 bases). This CDR3 contains 13 residues. V dropped 10 bases and J dropped 0 bases, with 10 bases sitting between them. The CDR3 is CATRQSSYNEQFF. The CDR3 nucleotides read TGTGCCACCCGACAGAGCTCCTACAATGAGCAGTTCTTC.

This chain joins TRBV6-5 and TRBJ2-1, with 7 bases that match TRBD1. Germline V gives CDR1 MNHEY, CDR2 SVGAGI. There are 14 residues in the CDR3. The trim removed 6 bases at V and 6 bases at J, leaving 8 bases unmatched. The CDR3 sequence is CASRRQGFGNEQFF. DNA of the CDR3: TGTGCCAGCAGACGACAGGGATTTGGCAATGAGCAGTTCTTC.

The chain carries TRBV30 and TRBJ1-6; D may be TRBD1 (5 bases). The CDR3 extends over 14 amino acids. V was clipped by 5 bases and J by 0 bases, with 8 bases between them. Germline CDR1 reads GTSNPN; CDR2 reads SVGIG (reference sequence). The CDR3 DNA reads as TGTGCCTGGGCGAGGGGCTCCTATAATTCACCCCTCCACTTT. Amino acid sequence: CAWARGSYNSPLHF.

The genes are TRBV5-1 and TRBJ2-6; D gene ambiguous. Germline V gives CDR1 SGHRS, CDR2 YFSETQ. This CDR3 is built from 15 residues. Trimming cost V 5 bases and J 2 bases, with 11 bases left between them. The CDR3 protein is CASSSDITGANVLTF. CDR3 coding DNA: TGCGCCAGCAGTTCAGACATTACTGGGGCCAACGTCCTGACTTTC.

The rearrangement uses TRBV6-6 and TRBJ1-6, with TRBD1 as a possible D gene (6 bases). The CDR3 runs to 15 residues. Trimming took off 7 bases at V and 9 bases at J, with 19 bases between the two ends. The V gene's germline CDR1 is MNHNY and CDR2 SVGAGI (reference sequence). CDR3 sequence (DNA): TGTGCCAGCACCCAACGGGCACAAGGGGGTTCACCCCTCCACTTT. Protein product: CASTQRAQGGSPLHF.

The chain couples TRBV6-5 to TRBJ1-1; TRBD1 might be the D (6 bases). Germline CDR1 and CDR2: MNHEY and SVGAGI. V shed 5 bases and J shed 2 bases, with 9 bases lying between them. The CDR3 is 13 amino acids. CDR3 in DNA: TGTGCCAGCAGTCAGGGGACAAACACTGAAGCTTTCTTT. It specifies CASSQGTNTEAFF.

This chain links TRBV7-9 with TRBJ1-4, with 7 nucleotides matching TRBD1. From germline, CDR1 is SEHNR and CDR2 FQNEAQ (reference sequence). The CDR3 spans 17 residues. V shed 4 bases and J 0 bases; nucleotides not matched to a gene: 8. The CDR3 nucleotides read TGTGCCAGCAGCTGGGGACAGCAGGCTGCAACTAATGAAAAACTGTTTTTT. Translation: CASSWGQQAATNEKLFF.

This CDR3 reads CASSLMVKSSYEQYF. Written as DNA, the CDR3 is TGTGCCAGCAGCTTAATGGTGAAGAGCTCCTACGAGCAGTACTTC. This chain uses TRBV11-2 with TRBJ2-7; D gene ambiguous. Per the germline V gene, CDR1 is SGHAT and CDR2 is FQNNGV. V was trimmed by 2 bases and J by 0 bases, leaving 11 bases between them. The CDR3 is 15 residues long.

This rearrangement joins TRBV25-1 to TRBJ2-1; TRBD1 matches 8 bases. Germline V gene sequence: CDR1 MGHDK, CDR2 SYGVNS. V shed 2 bases and J 7 bases; nucleotides not matched to a gene: 4. The CDR3 totals 14 residues. The CDR3 region has the DNA TGTGCCAGCAGTGAAGGACAGGGTGTGAATGAGCAGTTCTTC. Encoded protein: CASSEGQGVNEQFF. The variable domain in full, with the rest retrieved from reference TRBV25-1 and TRBJ2-1, is EADIYQTPRYLVIGTGKKITLECSQTMGHDKMYWYQQDPGMELHLIHYSYGVNSTEKGDLSSESTVSRIRTEHFPLTLESARPSHTSQYLCASSEGQGVNEQFFGPGTRLTVL.